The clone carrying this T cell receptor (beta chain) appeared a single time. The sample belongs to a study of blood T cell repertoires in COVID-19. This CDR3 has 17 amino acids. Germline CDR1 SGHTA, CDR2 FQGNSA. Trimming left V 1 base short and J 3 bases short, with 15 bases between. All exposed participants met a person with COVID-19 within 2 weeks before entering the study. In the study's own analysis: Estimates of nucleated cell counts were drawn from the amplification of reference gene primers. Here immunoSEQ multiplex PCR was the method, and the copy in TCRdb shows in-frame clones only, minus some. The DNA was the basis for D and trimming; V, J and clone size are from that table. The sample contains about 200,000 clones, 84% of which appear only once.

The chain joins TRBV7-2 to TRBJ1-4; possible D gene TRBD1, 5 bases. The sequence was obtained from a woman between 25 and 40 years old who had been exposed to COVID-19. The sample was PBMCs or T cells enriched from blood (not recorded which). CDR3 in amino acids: CASSLVGGGEANEKLFF. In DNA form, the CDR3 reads TGTGCCAGCAGCTTAGTGGGGGGAGGGGAGGCTAATGAAAAACTGTTTTTT. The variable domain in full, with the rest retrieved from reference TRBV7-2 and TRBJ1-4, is GAGVSQSPSNKVTEKGKDVELRCDPISGHTALYWYRQSLGQGLEFLIYFQGNSAPDKSGLPSDRFSAERTGGSVSTLTIQRTQQEDSAVYLCASSLVGGGEANEKLFFGSGTQLSVL.